Following are 2 T cell receptor beta chains from one sample sequenced in a study of T cell changes during pregnancy in multiple sclerosis. Produced via immunoSEQ multiplex PCR; TCRdb's table is partial and in-frame only. The sample has roughly 87,000 clones, just over 90% seen once. The sample was peripheral blood, taken in the third trimester of pregnancy. All receptors derive from a female donor in good health, enrolled as a control in a pregnancy study.

The rearrangement joins TRBV6-5 to TRBJ1-1; D is undetermined. The CDR3 length is 15 residues. Trimming stripped 2 bases from V and 0 bases from J, with 10 bases between. Germline lookup yields CDR1 MNHEY and CDR2 SVGAGI. CDR3: CASSYDGVMNTEAFF. Written as DNA, the CDR3 is TGTGCCAGCAGTTACGACGGAGTAATGAACACTGAAGCTTTCTTT.

The chain recombines TRBV27 with TRBJ2-3; 9 nucleotides agree with TRBD1. This CDR3 region has 18 residues. The V segment lost 3 bases and the J segment 0 bases; nucleotides outside the gene matches: 10. Germline loops: CDR1 MNHEY, CDR2 SMNVEV (reference sequence). The DNA of the CDR3 is TGTGCCAGCAGTTTTAGGGGACAGGGTAGGCGAAGCACAGATACGCAGTATTTT. Translation: CASSFRGQGRRSTDTQYF.